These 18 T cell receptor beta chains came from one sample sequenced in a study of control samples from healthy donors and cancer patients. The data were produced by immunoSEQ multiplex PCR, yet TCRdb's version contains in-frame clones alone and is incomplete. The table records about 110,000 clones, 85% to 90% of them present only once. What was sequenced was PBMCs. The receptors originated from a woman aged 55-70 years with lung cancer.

DNA of the CDR3: TGCAGCGTTGAACAAGGGCCCTCGAACGAAGGGCAGTACTTC. Protein: CSVEQGPSNEGQYF. The chain couples TRBV29-1 to TRBJ2-7; D unresolved. The germline gives CDR1 SQVTM, CDR2 ANQGSEA. With 2 bases removed from V and 9 bases from J, the gap between germline ends came to 20 bases. CDR3 size: 14 residues.

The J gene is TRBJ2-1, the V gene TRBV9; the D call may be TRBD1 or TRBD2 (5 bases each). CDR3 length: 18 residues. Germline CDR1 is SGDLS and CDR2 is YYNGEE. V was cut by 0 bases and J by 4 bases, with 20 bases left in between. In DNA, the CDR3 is TGTGCCAGCAGCGTAGCCGGGACCACACGAAACTTATACAATGAGCAGTTCTTC. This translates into CASSVAGTTRNLYNEQFF.

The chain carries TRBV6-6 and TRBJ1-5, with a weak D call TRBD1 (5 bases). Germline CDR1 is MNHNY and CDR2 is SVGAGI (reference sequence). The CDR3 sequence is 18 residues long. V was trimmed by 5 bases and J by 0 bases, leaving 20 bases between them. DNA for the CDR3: TGTGCCAGCAGTCGGACTCCGGGACGGAGTATTAGCAATCAGCCCCAGCATTTT. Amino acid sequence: CASSRTPGRSISNQPQHF.

The CDR3 is CASSLGQQETQYF. The CDR3 nucleotides read TGCGCCAGCAGCTTGGGGCAGCAAGAGACCCAGTACTTC. V and J are TRBV5-1 and TRBJ2-5; no reliable D call. V was trimmed by 0 bases and J by 2 bases, leaving 5 bases between them. This CDR3 contains 13 residues. The germline CDR1 and CDR2 sequences are SGHRS and YFSETQ. The whole variable domain, remainder taken from reference TRBV5-1 and TRBJ2-5, is KAGVTQTPRYLIKTRGQQVTLSCSPISGHRSVSWYQQTPGQGLQFLFEYFSETQRNKGNFPGRFSGRQFSNSRSEMNVSTLELGDSALYLCASSLGQQETQYFGPGTRLLVL.

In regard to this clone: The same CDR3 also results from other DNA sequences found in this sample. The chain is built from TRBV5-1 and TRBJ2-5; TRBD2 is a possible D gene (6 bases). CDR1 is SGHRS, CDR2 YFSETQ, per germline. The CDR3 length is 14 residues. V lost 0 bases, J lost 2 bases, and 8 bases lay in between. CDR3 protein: CASSLGGGQETQYF. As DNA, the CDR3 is TGCGCCAGCAGCTTGGGCGGAGGGCAAGAGACCCAGTACTTC. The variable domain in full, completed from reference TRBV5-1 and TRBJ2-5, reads KAGVTQTPRYLIKTRGQQVTLSCSPISGHRSVSWYQQTPGQGLQFLFEYFSETQRNKGNFPGRFSGRQFSNSRSEMNVSTLELGDSALYLCASSLGGGQETQYFGPGTRLLVL.

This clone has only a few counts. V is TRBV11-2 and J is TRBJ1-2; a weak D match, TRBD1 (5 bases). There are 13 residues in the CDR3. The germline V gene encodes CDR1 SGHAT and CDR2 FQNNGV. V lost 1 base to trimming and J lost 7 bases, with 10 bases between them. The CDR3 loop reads CASSLGTRAGYTF. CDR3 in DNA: TGTGCCAGCAGCTTAGGGACCAGGGCTGGCTACACCTTC.

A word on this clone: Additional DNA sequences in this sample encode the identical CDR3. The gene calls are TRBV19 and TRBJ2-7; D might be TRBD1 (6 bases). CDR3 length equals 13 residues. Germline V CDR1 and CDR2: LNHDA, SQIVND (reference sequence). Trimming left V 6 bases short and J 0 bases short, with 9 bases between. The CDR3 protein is CASSETGSYEQYF. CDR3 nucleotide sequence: TGTGCCAGTAGCGAGACAGGCTCCTACGAGCAGTACTTC.

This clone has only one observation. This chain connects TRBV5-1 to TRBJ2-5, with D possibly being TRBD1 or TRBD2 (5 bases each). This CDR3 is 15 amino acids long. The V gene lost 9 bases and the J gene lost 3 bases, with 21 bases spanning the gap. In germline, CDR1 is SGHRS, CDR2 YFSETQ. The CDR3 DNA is TGCGCCACCACCACCACCGGGACCCCAAAAGAGACCCAGTACTTC. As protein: CATTTTGTPKETQYF.

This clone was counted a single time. CDR3 residues: CASSLNRVSNQPQHF. The CDR3 DNA sequence: TGTGCCAGCAGCTTGAACAGGGTTAGCAATCAGCCCCAGCATTTT. V is TRBV5-6 and J is TRBJ1-5, with D tentatively TRBD1 (6 bases). V shed 1 base and J shed 0 bases, with 8 bases lying between them. Germline assignment: CDR1 SGHDT and CDR2 YYEEEE. CDR3 length: 15 residues.

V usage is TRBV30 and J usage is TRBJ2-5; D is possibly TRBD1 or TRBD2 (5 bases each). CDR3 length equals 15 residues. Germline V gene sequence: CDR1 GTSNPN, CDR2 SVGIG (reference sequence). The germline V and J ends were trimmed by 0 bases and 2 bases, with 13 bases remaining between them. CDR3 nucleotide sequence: TGTGCCTGGAGTGTAAGCCTGGGACGGCAAGAGACCCAGTACTTC. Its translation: CAWSVSLGRQETQYF.

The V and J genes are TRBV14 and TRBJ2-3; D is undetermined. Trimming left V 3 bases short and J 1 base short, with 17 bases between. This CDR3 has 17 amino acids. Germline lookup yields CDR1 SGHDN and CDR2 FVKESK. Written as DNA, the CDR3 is TGTGCCAGCAGCCAGGCGGAGACTCACCGAGGCACAGATACGCAGTATTTT. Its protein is CASSQAETHRGTDTQYF.

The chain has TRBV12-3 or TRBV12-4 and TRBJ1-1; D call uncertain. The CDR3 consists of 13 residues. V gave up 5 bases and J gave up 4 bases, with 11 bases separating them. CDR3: CASSLGGGTEAFF. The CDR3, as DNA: TGTGCCAGCAGTCTTGGCGGCGGCACTGAAGCTTTCTTT.

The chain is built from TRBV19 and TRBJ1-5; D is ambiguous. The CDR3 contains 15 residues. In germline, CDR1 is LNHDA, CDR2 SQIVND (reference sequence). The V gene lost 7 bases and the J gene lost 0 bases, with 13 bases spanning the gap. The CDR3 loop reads CASTTDGDSNQPQHF. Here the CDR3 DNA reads TGTGCCAGTACTACGGACGGTGATAGCAATCAGCCCCAGCATTTT.

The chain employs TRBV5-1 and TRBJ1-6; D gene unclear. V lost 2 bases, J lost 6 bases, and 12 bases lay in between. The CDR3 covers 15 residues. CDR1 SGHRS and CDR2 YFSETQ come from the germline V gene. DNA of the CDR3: TGCGCCAGCAGCTTAGCAGAGTTGGGTAATTCACCCCTCCACTTT. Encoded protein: CASSLAELGNSPLHF.

Here the CDR3 reads CSVDTGLEAFF. The CDR3 bases are TGCAGCGTCGATACAGGGCTTGAAGCTTTCTTT. The rearrangement joins TRBV29-1 to TRBJ1-1; D is perhaps TRBD1 (6 bases). The germline CDR1 and CDR2 sequences are SQVTM and ANQGSEA. This CDR3 contains 11 residues. The V end lost 6 bases, the J end lost 7 bases, and 12 bases lay between the germline ends.

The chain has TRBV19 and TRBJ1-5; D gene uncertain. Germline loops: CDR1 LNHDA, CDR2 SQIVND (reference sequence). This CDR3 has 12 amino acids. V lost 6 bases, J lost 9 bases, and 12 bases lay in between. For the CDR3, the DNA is TGTGCCAGTAGCCCCGAATCGCGGCCCCAGCATTTT. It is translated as CASSPESRPQHF. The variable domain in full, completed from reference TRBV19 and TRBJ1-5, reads DGGITQSPKYLFRKEGQNVTLSCEQNLNHDAMYWYRQDPGQGLRLIYYSQIVNDFQKGDIAEGYSVSREKKESFPLTVTSAQKNPTAFYLCASSPESRPQHFGDGTRLSIL.

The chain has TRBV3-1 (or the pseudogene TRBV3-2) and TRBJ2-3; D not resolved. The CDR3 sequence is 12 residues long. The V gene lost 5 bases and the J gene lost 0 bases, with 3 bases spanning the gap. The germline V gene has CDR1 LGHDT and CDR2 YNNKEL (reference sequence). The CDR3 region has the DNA TGTGCCAGCAGCGGTAGCACAGATACGCAGTATTTT. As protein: CASSGSTDTQYF.

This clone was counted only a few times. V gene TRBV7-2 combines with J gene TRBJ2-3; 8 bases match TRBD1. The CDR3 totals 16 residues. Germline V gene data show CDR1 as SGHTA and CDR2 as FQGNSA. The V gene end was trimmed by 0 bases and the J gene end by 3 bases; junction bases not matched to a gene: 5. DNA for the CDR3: TGTGCCAGCAGCTTAGCTAACACAGGGGGTACAGATACGCAGTATTTT. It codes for CASSLANTGGTDTQYF.